The entry that follows covers one T cell receptor beta chain sequence. This sample was included in a study of PD-L1 blockade in urothelial cancer. Across the whole study: Patients' atezolizumab regimen, 1,200 mg intravenously every 3 weeks, began around 2014.

CDR1 is MGHRA and CDR2 is YSYEKL in the germline V gene. Trimming pared 4 bases from V and 2 bases from J, leaving 8 bases between. CDR3 size: 13 residues. Regarding time point: peripheral blood 6 weeks after treatment start. Sequenced by immunoSEQ multiplex PCR; TCRdb stores in-frame clones only, minus some. The data contain approximately 28,000 clones, 80% to 90% of them singletons. The specimen was PBMCs, collected around atezolizumab (anti-PD-L1) treatment. The receptor was derived from a man between 65 and 79 years old with urothelial cancer. This chain uses TRBV4-1 with TRBJ1-2; no definite D call. The CDR3 sequence: CASSRGLNYGYTF. For the CDR3, the DNA is TGCGCCAGCAGCCGCGGACTAAACTATGGCTACACCTTC.